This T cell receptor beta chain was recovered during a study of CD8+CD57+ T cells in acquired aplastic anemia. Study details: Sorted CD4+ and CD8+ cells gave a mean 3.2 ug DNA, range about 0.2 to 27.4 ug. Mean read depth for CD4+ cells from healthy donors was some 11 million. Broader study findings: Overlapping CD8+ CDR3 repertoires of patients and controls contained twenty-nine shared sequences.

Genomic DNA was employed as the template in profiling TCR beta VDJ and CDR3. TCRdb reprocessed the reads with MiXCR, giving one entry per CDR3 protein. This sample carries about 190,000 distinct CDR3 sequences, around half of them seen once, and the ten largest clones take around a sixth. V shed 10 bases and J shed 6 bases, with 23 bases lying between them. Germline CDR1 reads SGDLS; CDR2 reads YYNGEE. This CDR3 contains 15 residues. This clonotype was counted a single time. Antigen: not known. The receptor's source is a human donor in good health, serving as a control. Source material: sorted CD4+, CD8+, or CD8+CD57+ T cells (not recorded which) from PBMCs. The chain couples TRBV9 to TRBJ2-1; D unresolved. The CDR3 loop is CARGVDPGSGNEQFF. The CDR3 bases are TGTGCCCGCGGCGTAGATCCTGGTTCGGGCAATGAGCAGTTCTTC.